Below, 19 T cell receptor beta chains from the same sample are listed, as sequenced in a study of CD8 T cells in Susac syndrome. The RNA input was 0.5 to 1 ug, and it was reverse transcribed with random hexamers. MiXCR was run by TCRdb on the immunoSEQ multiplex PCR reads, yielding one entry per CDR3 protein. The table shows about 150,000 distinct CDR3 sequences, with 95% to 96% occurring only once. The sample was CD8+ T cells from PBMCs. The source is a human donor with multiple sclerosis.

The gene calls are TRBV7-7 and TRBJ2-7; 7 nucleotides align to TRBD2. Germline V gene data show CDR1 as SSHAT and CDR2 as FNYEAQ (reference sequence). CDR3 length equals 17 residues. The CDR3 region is CASSQDWAGDGTYEQYV. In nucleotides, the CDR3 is TGTGCTAGCAGCCAGGACTGGGCGGGGGATGGGACCTACGAGCAGTACGTC.

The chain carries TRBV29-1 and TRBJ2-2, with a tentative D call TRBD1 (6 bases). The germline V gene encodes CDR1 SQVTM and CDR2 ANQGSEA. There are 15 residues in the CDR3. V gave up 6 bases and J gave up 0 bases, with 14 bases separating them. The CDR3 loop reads CSVGAGSTNTGELFF. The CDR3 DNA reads TGCAGCGTGGGGGCCGGGTCAACGAACACCGGGGAGCTGTTTTTT.

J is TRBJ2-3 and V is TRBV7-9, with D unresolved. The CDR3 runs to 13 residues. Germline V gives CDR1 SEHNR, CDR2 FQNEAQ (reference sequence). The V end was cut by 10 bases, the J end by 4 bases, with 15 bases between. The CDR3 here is CANERKVADTQYF. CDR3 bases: TGTGCCAACGAGAGAAAGGTGGCAGATACGCAGTATTTT.

In DNA, the CDR3 is TGTGCCAGCAGCAAAACAGGGGACAATCAGCCCCAGCATTTT. Amino acids: CASSKTGDNQPQHF. The chain has TRBV7-9 and TRBJ1-5; 7 bases align to TRBD1. Unmatched junction bases numbered 4, after V lost 5 bases and J lost 3 bases. The germline V gene encodes CDR1 SEHNR and CDR2 FQNEAQ (reference sequence). The CDR3 totals 14 residues.

CDR3 protein: CAWSVLRWGQDYGTEAFF. DNA for the CDR3: TGTGCCTGGAGTGTTCTCCGCTGGGGTCAAGATTATGGAACTGAAGCTTTCTTT. V and J are TRBV30 and TRBJ1-1; D ambiguous. Germline V lookup: CDR1 GTSNPN, CDR2 SVGIG (reference sequence). With 0 bases removed from V and 5 bases from J, the gap between germline ends came to 25 bases. There are 18 residues in the CDR3.

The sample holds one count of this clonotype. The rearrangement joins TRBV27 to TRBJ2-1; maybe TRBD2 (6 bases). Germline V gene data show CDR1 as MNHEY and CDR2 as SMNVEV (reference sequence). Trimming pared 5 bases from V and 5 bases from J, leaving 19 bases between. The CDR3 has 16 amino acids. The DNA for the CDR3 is TGTGCCAGCAGTGGCCTCGGTGGGGGGACCAACAATGAGCAGTTCTTC. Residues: CASSGLGGGTNNEQFF.

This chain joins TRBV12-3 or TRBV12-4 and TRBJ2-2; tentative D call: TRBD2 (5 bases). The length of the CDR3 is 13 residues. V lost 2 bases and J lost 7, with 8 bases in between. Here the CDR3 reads CASSLRAGGELFF. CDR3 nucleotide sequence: TGTGCCAGCAGTTTAAGGGCGGGCGGGGAGCTGTTTTTT.

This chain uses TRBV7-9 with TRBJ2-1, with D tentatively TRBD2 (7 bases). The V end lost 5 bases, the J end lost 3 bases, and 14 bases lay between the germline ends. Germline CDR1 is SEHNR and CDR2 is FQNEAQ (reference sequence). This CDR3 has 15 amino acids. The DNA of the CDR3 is TGTGCCAGCAGCCTACTGGGAGGGGGCTACAATGAGCAGTTCTTC. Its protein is CASSLLGGGYNEQFF.

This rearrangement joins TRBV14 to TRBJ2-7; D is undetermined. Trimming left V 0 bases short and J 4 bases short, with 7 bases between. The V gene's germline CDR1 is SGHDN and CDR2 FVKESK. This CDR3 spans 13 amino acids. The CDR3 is CASSQDPAYEQYV. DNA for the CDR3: TGTGCCAGCAGCCAAGATCCAGCTTACGAGCAGTACGTC.

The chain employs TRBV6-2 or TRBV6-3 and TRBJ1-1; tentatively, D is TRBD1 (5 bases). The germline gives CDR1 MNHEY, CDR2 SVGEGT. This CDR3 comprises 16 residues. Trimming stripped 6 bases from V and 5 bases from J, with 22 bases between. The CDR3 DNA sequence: TGTGCCAGCAGCTCCTCGACACTGGGGACTGGAACTGAAGCTTTCTTT. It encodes CASSSSTLGTGTEAFF.

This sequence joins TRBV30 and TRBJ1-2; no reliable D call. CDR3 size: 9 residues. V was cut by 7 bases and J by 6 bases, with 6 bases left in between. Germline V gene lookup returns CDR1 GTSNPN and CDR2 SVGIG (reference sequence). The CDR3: CASFDGYTF. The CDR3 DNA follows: TGTGCCTCCTTTGATGGCTACACCTTC.

CDR3 protein: CASSQDLAEEQFF. The DNA for the CDR3 is TGTGCCAGCAGCCAAGATCTGGCGGAAGAGCAGTTCTTC. V gene TRBV4-2 combines with J gene TRBJ2-1; no firm D call. In germline, CDR1 is LGHNA, CDR2 YNFKEQ. V gave up 0 bases and J gave up 10 bases, with 10 bases separating them. This CDR3 region has 13 residues.

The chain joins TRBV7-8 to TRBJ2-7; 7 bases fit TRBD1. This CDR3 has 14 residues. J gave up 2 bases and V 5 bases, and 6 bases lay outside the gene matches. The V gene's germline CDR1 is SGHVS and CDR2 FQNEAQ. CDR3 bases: TGTGCCAGCAGCGTCGACAGGGTTGCCTACGAGCAGTACGTC. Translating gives CASSVDRVAYEQYV.

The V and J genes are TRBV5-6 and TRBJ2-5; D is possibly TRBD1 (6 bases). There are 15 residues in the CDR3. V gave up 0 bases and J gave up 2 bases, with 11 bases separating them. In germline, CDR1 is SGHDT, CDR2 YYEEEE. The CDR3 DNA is TGTGCCAGCAGCTTGGGGGGGCGCGTTCAAGAGACCCAGTACTTC. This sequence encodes CASSLGGRVQETQYF.

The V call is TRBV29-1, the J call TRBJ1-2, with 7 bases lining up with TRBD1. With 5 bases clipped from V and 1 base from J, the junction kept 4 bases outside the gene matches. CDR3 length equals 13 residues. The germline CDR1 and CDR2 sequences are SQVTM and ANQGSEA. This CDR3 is CSVPDRVNYGYTF. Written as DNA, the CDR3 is TGCAGCGTTCCCGACAGGGTTAACTATGGCTACACCTTC. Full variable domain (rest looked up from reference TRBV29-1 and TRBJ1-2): SAVISQKPSRDICQRGTSLTIQCQVDSQVTMMFWYRQQPGQSLTLIATANQGSEATYESGFVIDKFPISRPNLTFSTLTVSNMSPEDSSIYLCSVPDRVNYGYTFGSGTRLTVV.

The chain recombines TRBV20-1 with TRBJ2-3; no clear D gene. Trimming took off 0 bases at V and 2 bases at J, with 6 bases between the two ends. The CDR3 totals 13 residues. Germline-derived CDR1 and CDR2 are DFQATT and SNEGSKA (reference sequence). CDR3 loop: CSARDPNTDTQYF. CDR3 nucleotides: TGCAGTGCTAGAGATCCCAACACAGATACGCAGTATTTT.

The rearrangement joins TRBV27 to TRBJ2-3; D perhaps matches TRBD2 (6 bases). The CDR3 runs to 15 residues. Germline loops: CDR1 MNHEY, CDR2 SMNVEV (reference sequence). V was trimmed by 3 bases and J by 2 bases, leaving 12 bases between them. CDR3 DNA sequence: TGTGCCAGCAGTTTGACGGCGGGGTTCACAGATACGCAGTATTTT. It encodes CASSLTAGFTDTQYF.

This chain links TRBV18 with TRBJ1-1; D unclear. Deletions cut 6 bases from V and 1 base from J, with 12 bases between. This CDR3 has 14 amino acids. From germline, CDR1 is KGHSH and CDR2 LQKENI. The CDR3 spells CASSGGETNTEAFF. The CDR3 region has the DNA TGTGCCAGCTCCGGTGGAGAAACGAACACTGAAGCTTTCTTT.

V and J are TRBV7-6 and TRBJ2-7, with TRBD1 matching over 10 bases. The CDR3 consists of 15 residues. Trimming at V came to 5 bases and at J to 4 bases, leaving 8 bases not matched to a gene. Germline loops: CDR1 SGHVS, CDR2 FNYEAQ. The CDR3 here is CASSPPDRGEYEQYF. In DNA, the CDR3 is TGTGCCAGCAGCCCACCGGACAGGGGGGAGTACGAGCAGTACTTC. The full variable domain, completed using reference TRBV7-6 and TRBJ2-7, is GAGVSQSPRYKVTKRGQDVALRCDPISGHVSLYWYRQALGQGPEFLTYFNYEAQQDKSGLPNDRFSAERPEGSISTLTIQRTEQRDSAMYRCASSPPDRGEYEQYFGPGTRLTVT.